Listed below are T cell receptor beta chains from one sample, sequenced in a study of blood T cell repertoires in COVID-19. Assay used: immunoSEQ multiplex PCR; TCRdb lists only in-frame clones, some missing. This table holds about 200,000 clones, nearly 90% found once. Input material: peripheral blood. The receptor source for this set is a man aged 45-65 years with COVID-19, enrolled during active disease. Both conserved end residues are part of each CDR3. The D gene is left open where the match is weak. Clone size, where shown, is once, few, many, or a class for clones that have expanded.

d_call: NA; j_call: TRBJ2-5; clone_size: NA; v_call: TRBV27; cdr3_nt: TGTGCCAGCAGCACAGGGTTTGTAGAGACCCAGTACTTC; cdr3_aa: CASSTGFVETQYF
d_call: TRBD1; j_call: TRBJ2-7; clone_size: NA; v_call: TRBV5-4; cdr3_nt: TGTGCCAGCAGCTTGGATAGGGACAGGGATCCCTACGAGCAGTACTTC; cdr3_aa: CASSLDRDRDPYEQYF
d_call: TRBD2; j_call: TRBJ2-3; clone_size: NA; v_call: TRBV2; cdr3_nt: TGTGCCAGCACTGTGAAACTAGCGGGAAGCACAGATACGCAGTATTTT; cdr3_aa: CASTVKLAGSTDTQYF
d_call: TRBD1; j_call: TRBJ2-4; clone_size: NA; v_call: TRBV28; cdr3_nt: TGTGCCAGCAGTTTATCAGGGACAGGGAATCCACTAGCCAAAAACATTCAGTACTTC; cdr3_aa: CASSLSGTGNPLAKNIQYF
d_call: TRBD1; j_call: TRBJ1-2; clone_size: NA; v_call: TRBV2; cdr3_nt: TGTGCCAGCAGTAAGGACAGGAACTATGGCTACACCTTC; cdr3_aa: CASSKDRNYGYTF
d_call: NA; j_call: TRBJ1-4; clone_size: few; v_call: TRBV25-1; cdr3_nt: TGTGCCAGCAGGGAGGGCCAAGGACTTAATGAAAAACTGTTTTTT; cdr3_aa: CASREGQGLNEKLFF
d_call: TRBD1; j_call: TRBJ1-5; clone_size: NA; v_call: TRBV7-8; cdr3_nt: TGTGCCAGCAGCCCATTAGGGACAGGGTGGGGCAACAATCAGCCCCAGCATTTT; cdr3_aa: CASSPLGTGWGNNQPQHF
d_call: TRBD1; j_call: TRBJ1-1; clone_size: NA; v_call: TRBV5-1; cdr3_nt: TGCGCCAGCAGCTTGGAAGGGGGCGCGGCTGAAGCTTTCTTT; cdr3_aa: CASSLEGGAAEAFF
d_call: TRBD2; j_call: TRBJ2-1; clone_size: NA; v_call: TRBV7-9; cdr3_nt: TGTGCCAGCAGCCCAGCGGGAAATCCTTACAATGAGCAGTTCTTC; cdr3_aa: CASSPAGNPYNEQFF
d_call: TRBD2; j_call: TRBJ2-3; clone_size: NA; v_call: TRBV3-1/TRBV3-2; cdr3_nt: TGTGCCAGCAGCCAATTCACGGGGGGACGGGGTGGGAATACGCAGTATTTT; cdr3_aa: CASSQFTGGRGGNTQYF
d_call: NA; j_call: TRBJ2-1; clone_size: few; v_call: TRBV7-9; cdr3_nt: TGTGCCAGCAGCCCAGGGTTGATCGATGAGCAGTTCTTC; cdr3_aa: CASSPGLIDEQFF
d_call: NA; j_call: TRBJ2-7; clone_size: NA; v_call: TRBV15; cdr3_nt: TGTGCCACCAGCTCGAGTGGGAGACCCTACGAGCAGTACTTC; cdr3_aa: CATSSSGRPYEQYF
d_call: NA; j_call: TRBJ1-5; clone_size: once; v_call: TRBV2; cdr3_nt: TGTGCCAGCAGTTGGCAGGGATATAGCAATCAGCCCCAGCATTTT; cdr3_aa: CASSWQGYSNQPQHF
d_call: TRBD2; j_call: TRBJ2-7; clone_size: NA; v_call: TRBV2; cdr3_nt: TGTGCCAGCAGTGTACTAGCGGGAGTTAACGAGCAGTACTTC; cdr3_aa: CASSVLAGVNEQYF
d_call: NA; j_call: TRBJ2-3; clone_size: NA; v_call: TRBV15; cdr3_nt: TGTGCCACCAGCAGAGATCGGGTAGGAGACACAGATACGCAGTATTTT; cdr3_aa: CATSRDRVGDTDTQYF
d_call: NA; j_call: TRBJ2-7; clone_size: NA; v_call: TRBV27; cdr3_nt: TGTGCCAGCAGTTTCAGGGGCCGAACCTCCGAGCAGTACTTC; cdr3_aa: CASSFRGRTSEQYF
d_call: TRBD2; j_call: TRBJ2-1; clone_size: NA; v_call: TRBV7-9; cdr3_nt: TGTGCCAGCAGCTCGTGGGGACTAGCGGGAGATGAGCAGTTCTTC; cdr3_aa: CASSSWGLAGDEQFF
d_call: NA; j_call: TRBJ1-1; clone_size: once; v_call: TRBV6-5; cdr3_nt: TGTGCCAGCAGGGCGGGGTACACTGAAGCTTTCTTT; cdr3_aa: CASRAGYTEAFF
d_call: TRBD1; j_call: TRBJ2-7; clone_size: NA; v_call: TRBV4-1; cdr3_nt: TGCGCCAGCAGCCAAAACCCGGGACAGGGGAACGAGCAGTACTTC; cdr3_aa: CASSQNPGQGNEQYF
d_call: TRBD1; j_call: TRBJ2-7; clone_size: NA; v_call: TRBV11-2; cdr3_nt: TGTGCCAGCAGAAAACAGGGGGGCAGGGGCACCTACGAGCAGTACTTC; cdr3_aa: CASRKQGGRGTYEQYF
d_call: TRBD1; j_call: TRBJ1-2; clone_size: NA; v_call: TRBV27; cdr3_nt: TGTGCCAGCAGTTTTGCGGGACAGGGGAGGAGGGAGAACTATGGCTACACCTTC; cdr3_aa: CASSFAGQGRRENYGYTF
d_call: NA; j_call: TRBJ2-4; clone_size: NA; v_call: TRBV27; cdr3_nt: TGTGCCAGCAGACCCCCCGCGGCGGTTAACATTCAGTACTTC; cdr3_aa: CASRPPAAVNIQYF
d_call: NA; j_call: TRBJ2-7; clone_size: NA; v_call: TRBV15; cdr3_nt: TGTGCCACCAGCAGAGATAGAGTGAAGACAGAGGCCTACGAGCAGTACTTC; cdr3_aa: CATSRDRVKTEAYEQYF
d_call: NA; j_call: TRBJ1-1; clone_size: once; v_call: TRBV6-1; cdr3_nt: TGTGCCAGCAGTGAAGTTCGGGTCGACACTGAAGCTTTCTTT; cdr3_aa: CASSEVRVDTEAFF
d_call: NA; j_call: TRBJ2-1; clone_size: once; v_call: TRBV30; cdr3_nt: TGTGCCTGGAAACTAATGGGTTCTCCCGGTGAGCAGTTCTTC; cdr3_aa: CAWKLMGSPGEQFF
d_call: NA; j_call: TRBJ2-5; clone_size: NA; v_call: TRBV27; cdr3_nt: TGTGCCAGCGGGACCCCGGGACACCCTCAAGAGACCCAGTACTTC; cdr3_aa: CASGTPGHPQETQYF
d_call: TRBD1; j_call: TRBJ1-4; clone_size: NA; v_call: TRBV13; cdr3_nt: TGTGCCAGCAGCGTCGGGACAGGGAGGGGGGAAAAACTGTTTTTT; cdr3_aa: CASSVGTGRGEKLFF
d_call: TRBD2; j_call: TRBJ2-2; clone_size: NA; v_call: TRBV7-3; cdr3_nt: TGTGCCAGCAGCCCGACTAGCGGGGCCCTGCCCGGGGAGCTGTTTTTT; cdr3_aa: CASSPTSGALPGELFF
d_call: TRBD2; j_call: TRBJ2-7; clone_size: once; v_call: TRBV19; cdr3_nt: TGTGCCAGTAGCCCTAGCGGGAAGACCTCCTACGAGCAGTACTTC; cdr3_aa: CASSPSGKTSYEQYF
d_call: NA; j_call: TRBJ2-4; clone_size: NA; v_call: TRBV18; cdr3_nt: TGTGCCAGCTCACCACTTATTCAGAAAAACATTCAGTACTTC; cdr3_aa: CASSPLIQKNIQYF
d_call: NA; j_call: TRBJ2-5; clone_size: NA; v_call: TRBV2; cdr3_nt: TGTGCCAGCAGTACGGAAGGGGGGGCCGAGGAGACCCAGTACTTC; cdr3_aa: CASSTEGGAEETQYF
d_call: TRBD2; j_call: TRBJ2-3; clone_size: once; v_call: TRBV10-3; cdr3_nt: TGTGCCATCAGGAGCGGGAGCCAGACAGATACGCAGTATTTT; cdr3_aa: CAIRSGSQTDTQYF
d_call: TRBD2; j_call: TRBJ2-3; clone_size: NA; v_call: TRBV7-6; cdr3_nt: TGTGCCAGCAGCTTAGGGACTAGCGGGAGTTTAAATACGCAGTATTTT; cdr3_aa: CASSLGTSGSLNTQYF
d_call: NA; j_call: TRBJ2-4; clone_size: NA; v_call: TRBV19; cdr3_nt: TGTGCCAGTAGTCTTGATTTCGGAGGGGAAAACATTCAGTACTTC; cdr3_aa: CASSLDFGGENIQYF
d_call: NA; j_call: TRBJ2-7; clone_size: NA; v_call: TRBV5-6; cdr3_nt: TGTGCCAGCAGCTTTGGTAGAAAAGCCTACGAGCAGTACTTC; cdr3_aa: CASSFGRKAYEQYF
d_call: TRBD1; j_call: TRBJ1-6; clone_size: NA; v_call: TRBV27; cdr3_nt: TGTGCCAGCAGCCTCAAGGGGGACAGGGGAAATTCACCCCTCCACTTT; cdr3_aa: CASSLKGDRGNSPLHF
d_call: TRBD1; j_call: TRBJ1-2; clone_size: NA; v_call: TRBV2; cdr3_nt: TGTGCCAGCTCCGCCGACAGGGCTGCGGGTGGCTACACCTTC; cdr3_aa: CASSADRAAGGYTF
d_call: TRBD2; j_call: TRBJ2-2; clone_size: NA; v_call: TRBV19; cdr3_nt: TGTGCCAGTAGTATAAAAGGACTAGCGGTGAACACCGGGGAGCTGTTTTTT; cdr3_aa: CASSIKGLAVNTGELFF
d_call: NA; j_call: TRBJ1-6; clone_size: NA; v_call: TRBV7-2; cdr3_nt: TGTGCCAGCAGCTTAGCAGGGGTTTATAATTCACCCCTCCACTTT; cdr3_aa: CASSLAGVYNSPLHF
d_call: TRBD2; j_call: TRBJ2-3; clone_size: NA; v_call: TRBV9; cdr3_nt: TGTGCCAGCAACTTCGGGACTAGCGGGGCGGGAGATACGCAGTATTTT; cdr3_aa: CASNFGTSGAGDTQYF
d_call: TRBD2; j_call: TRBJ2-3; clone_size: NA; v_call: TRBV4-1; cdr3_nt: TGCGCCAGCAGCCAAGCTCTGGCTAGCGGGAGAAGAGATACGCAGTATTTT; cdr3_aa: CASSQALASGRRDTQYF
d_call: TRBD2; j_call: TRBJ2-7; clone_size: NA; v_call: TRBV7-2; cdr3_nt: TGTGCCAGCAGCTTAGCGGCGGGAGGGCTGTACGAGCAGTACTTC; cdr3_aa: CASSLAAGGLYEQYF
d_call: TRBD2; j_call: TRBJ2-5; clone_size: NA; v_call: TRBV11-3; cdr3_nt: TGTGCCAGCAGCCAAGGACTAGTCGGAACGGAGACCCAGTACTTC; cdr3_aa: CASSQGLVGTETQYF
d_call: NA; j_call: TRBJ1-6; clone_size: NA; v_call: TRBV19; cdr3_nt: TGTGCCAGTAGACCGGACAGATCTTATAATTCACCCCTCCACTTT; cdr3_aa: CASRPDRSYNSPLHF
d_call: TRBD2; j_call: TRBJ2-7; clone_size: few; v_call: TRBV20-1; cdr3_nt: TGCAGTGCTAGTGGACCGGGACTAGCCTTCAACGAGCAGTACTTC; cdr3_aa: CSASGPGLAFNEQYF
d_call: NA; j_call: TRBJ2-1; clone_size: NA; v_call: TRBV15; cdr3_nt: TGTGCCACCAGCAGGGGCGGGACAGTCCGACACAATGAGCAGTTCTTC; cdr3_aa: CATSRGGTVRHNEQFF
d_call: NA; j_call: TRBJ1-5; clone_size: NA; v_call: TRBV19; cdr3_nt: TGTGCCAGTAGTATAAACAGGGATTCCAATCAGCCCCAGCATTTT; cdr3_aa: CASSINRDSNQPQHF
d_call: NA; j_call: TRBJ2-1; clone_size: NA; v_call: TRBV5-1; cdr3_nt: TGCGCCAGCAGCTTGAAAAGTACTAATAATGAGCAGTTCTTC; cdr3_aa: CASSLKSTNNEQFF
d_call: NA; j_call: TRBJ2-7; clone_size: NA; v_call: TRBV9; cdr3_nt: TGTGCCAGCAGCCCCAGACAGTCCTCCTACGAGCAGTACTTC; cdr3_aa: CASSPRQSSYEQYF
d_call: NA; j_call: TRBJ2-1; clone_size: NA; v_call: TRBV5-1; cdr3_nt: TGCGCCAGCAGCTTGGAGTCGGGAGTGGGTAATGAGCAGTTCTTC; cdr3_aa: CASSLESGVGNEQFF
d_call: TRBD1; j_call: TRBJ2-1; clone_size: NA; v_call: TRBV24-1; cdr3_nt: TGTGCCACCAGTGACTCCAAACCGGGACAGTACAATGAGCAGTTCTTC; cdr3_aa: CATSDSKPGQYNEQFF
d_call: NA; j_call: TRBJ1-1; clone_size: NA; v_call: TRBV30; cdr3_nt: TGTGCCTGGAGTGTAAGCAAGAACACTGAAGCTTTCTTT; cdr3_aa: CAWSVSKNTEAFF
d_call: TRBD2; j_call: TRBJ2-1; clone_size: NA; v_call: TRBV7-9; cdr3_nt: TGTGCCAGCAGCTTTCTAGCGGGAGGTAATGAGCAGTTCTTC; cdr3_aa: CASSFLAGGNEQFF
d_call: NA; j_call: TRBJ1-6; clone_size: NA; v_call: TRBV27; cdr3_nt: TGTGCCAGCAGACCCAGGGAAGATAATTCACCCCTCCACTTT; cdr3_aa: CASRPREDNSPLHF